The rows below give T cell receptor beta chains drawn from one sample of a study of T cell responses to AZD1222 COVID-19 vaccine. TCRdb keeps only in-frame clones here, not all; method: immunoSEQ multiplex PCR. The profile shows about 53,000 clones, 65% to 85% of them singletons. The sequenced sample was peripheral blood, obtained on day 0 of AZD1222 vaccination. These receptors all come from an adult in good health. Both conserved end residues are trimmed from each CDR3.

j_call v_call cdr3_aa
TRBJ1-1 TRBV5-4 ASSPRAGVDTEAF
TRBJ1-2 TRBV14 ASSQRQGYYGYT
TRBJ2-1 TRBV6-4 ASSLGLAGVNNEQF
TRBJ2-5 TRBV30 AWTIPPGETQY
TRBJ2-5 TRBV11-3 ASSLAAGVGETQY
TRBJ2-7 TRBV9 ASSALGTSKTYEQY
TRBJ1-5 TRBV21-1 ASSKKVWSGNQPQH
TRBJ2-1 TRBV7-9 ASSWVPGLAANEQF
TRBJ1-2 TRBV6-1 ASSEVTVNYGYT
TRBJ1-6 TRBV5-1 ASSLSNLGNSPLH
TRBJ2-2 TRBV9 ASSVATARGELF
TRBJ1-1 TRBV11-3 ASSSDRQNTEAF
TRBJ1-2 TRBV11-2 ASSFSTGTGDGYT
TRBJ2-7 TRBV25-1 ASSLSGEPVHEQY
TRBJ2-1 TRBV11-2 ASSSLVFNEQF
TRBJ2-1 TRBV29-1 SGGGLAGFNSYNEQF
TRBJ2-3 TRBV7-9 ASSFVGSGQGTDTQY
TRBJ2-5 TRBV24-1 ATSESGTGGFETQY
TRBJ2-2 TRBV5-1 ASKTGPGNTGELF
TRBJ2-2 TRBV5-4 ASSSATANTGELF
TRBJ2-1 TRBV4-1 ASSRGLAGAGQF
TRBJ2-7 TRBV5-1 ASSLAAGSSYEQY
TRBJ2-1 TRBV20-1 SASPPGRSVGNEQF
TRBJ1-5 TRBV9 ASSPRGVDQPQH
TRBJ2-5 TRBV19 ASSKGGGWGQETQY
TRBJ2-2 TRBV6-5 ASSPEKRWGALF
TRBJ2-2 TRBV7-2 ASSLNPSGNTGELF
TRBJ1-1 TRBV5-8 ASSLFRDAEAF
TRBJ2-5 TRBV5-1 ASSSGISQETQY
TRBJ2-1 TRBV9 ASSASLTGNEQF
TRBJ1-3 TRBV11-3 ASSLGVGNTIY
TRBJ1-2 TRBV19 ASSIEEGFGGYT
TRBJ2-3 TRBV5-1 ASSPSASSSDTQY
TRBJ2-2 TRBV29-1 SVGGIAGTGELF
TRBJ1-2 TRBV9 ASSVAGTGSTGYGYT
TRBJ2-2 TRBV5-4 ASSVQGTGELF
TRBJ2-1 TRBV5-6 ASSAVAGGTSNEQF
TRBJ1-1 TRBV5-6 ASSSTQAGAFHITEAF
TRBJ1-4 TRBV7-2 ASTHYEGTNEKLF
TRBJ2-7 TRBV7-2 ASSLARRGVDRVYEQY
TRBJ2-3 TRBV28 ASSLPSRYLMDTQY
TRBJ1-2 TRBV30 AWRIPANYGYT
TRBJ2-7 TRBV6-6 ASNQDRFRMGYEQY
TRBJ2-1 TRBV5-1 ASSVKSRDNEQF
TRBJ1-5 TRBV15 ATSRDAQGAIQPQH
TRBJ1-1 TRBV7-8 ASSLRQGASWTEAF
TRBJ1-2 TRBV4-1 ASSQDPRDRGGYT
TRBJ2-6 TRBV7-6 ASSLASEGVAT
TRBJ2-5 TRBV5-1 ASNILAGEETQY
TRBJ1-4 TRBV7-7 ASSPVFGTDRLF
TRBJ1-2 TRBV5-6 ASSLAGRPFYGYT
TRBJ2-5 TRBV19 ASSIRVQETQY
TRBJ1-5 TRBV30 AWSPGNSNQPQH
TRBJ2-5 TRBV2 ASARQSVGETQY
TRBJ2-1 TRBV30 AWRTSGARNEQF
TRBJ2-1 TRBV5-8 ASNRDRASDEQF
TRBJ2-1 TRBV19 ASSTGVRVNEQF